The next 4 T cell receptor beta chains were all read from a single sample in a study of shared T cell receptors in the human thymus. Measured with immunoSEQ multiplex PCR; TCRdb has only the in-frame clones, and not every one. The table records roughly 550,000 clones, 75% to 85% of them present only once. The same specimen was also included in a second study, on human thymus T cells.

Sequences were obtained from thymocytes. These receptors all stem from a boy younger than two with a congenital heart defect.

The rearrangement links TRBV10-3 to TRBJ1-1; TRBD1 matches 10 bases. Germline V lookup: CDR1 ENHRY, CDR2 SYGVKD. V lost 11 bases to trimming and J lost 3 bases; unmatched junction nucleotides: 15. CDR3 length: 16 amino acids. CDR3 residues: CASTLGDRGIDTEAFF. The CDR3 DNA reads as TGTGCCTCCACCCTGGGGGACAGGGGTATAGACACTGAAGCTTTCTTT.

CDR3 amino acids: CASSPGLAGDDPYEQYF. CDR3 DNA: TGTGCCAGCAGTCCGGGACTAGCGGGAGATGACCCCTACGAGCAGTACTTC. The rearrangement links TRBV28 to TRBJ2-7, with 14 bases matching TRBD2. J was trimmed by 2 bases and V by 5 bases; bases with no gene match: 8. In germline, CDR1 is MDHEN, CDR2 SYDVKM. CDR3 length: 17 amino acids. The whole variable domain, remainder taken from reference TRBV28 and TRBJ2-7, is DVKVTQSSRYLVKRTGEKVFLECVQDMDHENMFWYRQDPGLGLRLIYFSYDVKMKEKGDIPEGYSVSREKKERFSLILESASTNQTSMYLCASSPGLAGDDPYEQYFGPGTRLTVT.

V gene TRBV29-1 combines with J gene TRBJ1-3, with a possible D match to TRBD1 (6 bases). This CDR3 is 11 amino acids long. Germline assignment: CDR1 SQVTM and CDR2 ANQGSEA. Trimming took 7 bases from V and 4 from J, leaving 8 bases between them. Here the CDR3 reads CSAGQGNTIYF. In DNA, the CDR3 is TGCAGCGCCGGACAGGGAAACACCATATATTTT.

The chain uses TRBV28 and TRBJ1-5; 7 nucleotides match TRBD1. There are 15 residues in the CDR3. J was trimmed by 0 bases and V by 6 bases; bases with no gene match: 5. Germline CDR1 and CDR2: MDHEN and SYDVKM. CDR3 sequence: CASRLGTVSNQPQHF. The CDR3 DNA follows: TGTGCCAGCAGATTAGGGACAGTTAGCAATCAGCCCCAGCATTTT.